This is a list of T cell receptor beta chains from one sample in a study of blood T cell repertoires in COVID-19. Generated by immunoSEQ multiplex PCR, the TCRdb table keeps only in-frame clones and is missing some. Here the sample spans some 220,000 clones, 82% being singletons. Sequencing input: peripheral blood. The receptor source for this set is a woman in her 70s with COVID-19, enrolled during active disease. Each CDR3 is given with its conserved first and last residue. The D gene is left open where the match is weak. The size of a clone is reported for some rows only, either as once, few or many, or as a class for expanded clones.

d_call,clone_size,v_call,j_call,cdr3_nt,cdr3_aa
TRBD2,.,TRBV28,TRBJ2-7,TGTGCCAGCACCAGCGGCGGGGGGCGCGTCTACGAGCAGTACTTC,CASTSGGGRVYEQYF
TRBD1,many,TRBV7-2,TRBJ1-3,TGTGCCAGCGGACAGGGACCAAGCTCTGGAAACACCATATATTTT,CASGQGPSSGNTIYF
.,.,TRBV15,TRBJ2-3,TGTGCCACCAGCAGAGTGGGTGATAGCGGTTTACTCACAGATACGCAGTATTTT,CATSRVGDSGLLTDTQYF
TRBD1,.,TRBV29-1,TRBJ2-1,TGCAGCGTTAAACAGGGGGCTAGCTCCTACAATGAGCAGTTCTTC,CSVKQGASSYNEQFF
TRBD2,.,TRBV11-3,TRBJ2-1,TGTGCCAGCAGCCACTCGACTAGCGGTGACTACAATGAGCAGTTCTTC,CASSHSTSGDYNEQFF
.,.,TRBV19,TRBJ1-1,TGTGCCAGTAGTTTCCCACACAACACTGAAGCTTTCTTT,CASSFPHNTEAFF
.,.,TRBV30,TRBJ1-1,TGTGCCTGGGATTTGCTTCAGGGGAACACTGAAGCTTTCTTT,CAWDLLQGNTEAFF
.,once,TRBV30,TRBJ1-3,TGTGCCTGGAGTCCCAGAAGGGGGGGAAACACCATATATTTT,CAWSPRRGGNTIYF
.,few,TRBV2,TRBJ1-3,TGTGCCAGCTTGGGTTACGGGAAGAGGAACTCTGGAAACACCATATATTTT,CASLGYGKRNSGNTIYF
.,few,TRBV7-8,TRBJ1-1,TGTGCCAGCAGCCGAACAGGGTTAGCTTTCTTT,CASSRTGLAFF
.,.,TRBV3-1/TRBV3-2,TRBJ2-5,TGTGCCAGCAGCCCCCGGGGGGCCCTACGTGAGACCCAGTACTTC,CASSPRGALRETQYF
.,.,TRBV7-3,TRBJ2-3,TGTGCCAGCAGCTCAGGGGCAGATACGCAGTATTTT,CASSSGADTQYF
TRBD1,once,TRBV28,TRBJ1-4,TGTGCCAGCAGTCCGGGACAGTTAAGGGGTGAAAAACTGTTTTTT,CASSPGQLRGEKLFF
TRBD2,.,TRBV3-1/TRBV3-2,TRBJ2-1,TGTGCCAGCAGCTCACTCCTTAGCGGGAGCTCCTACAATGAGCAGTTCTTC,CASSSLLSGSSYNEQFF
TRBD2,.,TRBV24-1,TRBJ2-1,TGTGCCACCAGTGACGTCCCGGGACTAGCGGGAGGGCCGATGAATGAGCAGTTCTTC,CATSDVPGLAGGPMNEQFF
.,.,TRBV28,TRBJ2-5,TGTGCCAGCAGCCTTGGGGGCTTAAAAGAGACCCAGTACTTC,CASSLGGLKETQYF
.,.,TRBV19,TRBJ1-2,TGTGCCAGTAGTCCCAGCATGATGGACAGCGAGTATGGCTACACCTTC,CASSPSMMDSEYGYTF
TRBD1,.,TRBV6-5,TRBJ1-4,TGTGCCAGCAGCGCAGGGGGTTCGTGGGAAAAACTGTTTTTT,CASSAGGSWEKLFF
TRBD2,.,TRBV7-2,TRBJ2-7,TGTGCCAGCAGCTCCAGATCCGGGACTAGCGCCTACGAGCAGTACTTC,CASSSRSGTSAYEQYF
.,.,TRBV19,TRBJ1-2,TGTGCCAGTAGTATAATAAGGCAGGGCTATGGCTACACCTTC,CASSIIRQGYGYTF
TRBD2,once,TRBV2,TRBJ2-5,TGTGCCAGCAAAAGAGTGCGGGAGGGAAAAGAGACCCAGTACTTC,CASKRVREGKETQYF
TRBD1,once,TRBV25-1,TRBJ1-1,TGTGCCAGCAGTGATCGACAGGGGGCGCCCACTGAAGCTTTCTTT,CASSDRQGAPTEAFF
.,.,TRBV27,TRBJ1-1,TGTGCCAGCAGTTTATTGGGGGGATCGTACACTGAAGCTTTCTTT,CASSLLGGSYTEAFF
.,once,TRBV11-2,TRBJ2-7,TGTGCCAGCAGCTCCAGTTCCGGAGGCTACGAGCAGTACTTC,CASSSSSGGYEQYF
.,.,TRBV28,TRBJ1-5,TGTGCCAGCAGTCCTGGGGGGGGAAATAGCAATCAGCCCCAGCATTTT,CASSPGGGNSNQPQHF
TRBD1,.,TRBV24-1,TRBJ1-5,TGTGCCACCAGTGATTCCGACAGGGGCAATCAGCCCCAGCATTTT,CATSDSDRGNQPQHF
.,.,TRBV28,TRBJ1-5,TGTGCCAGCAGCCGGACACAGACACCCTCCCAGCATTTT,CASSRTQTPSQHF
TRBD2,once,TRBV7-2,TRBJ2-1,TGTGCCAGCAGCTTGACCGGGACTAGCGGGAACGCTGAGCAGTTCTTC,CASSLTGTSGNAEQFF
.,once,TRBV27,TRBJ2-7,TGTGCCAGCTGCGCCGGGACACTGCCTTCTTACGAGCAGTACTTC,CASCAGTLPSYEQYF
.,.,TRBV19,TRBJ1-1,TGTGCCAGTAGTATAGCCCCACAGGGCGAAGCTTTCTTT,CASSIAPQGEAFF
.,.,TRBV19,TRBJ1-5,TGTGCCAGTAGTAGCCGGAATGACGGGGATAGCAATCAGCCCCAGCATTTT,CASSSRNDGDSNQPQHF
TRBD1,.,TRBV18,TRBJ1-1,TGTGCCAGCTCAAAAGAGGGGGCGCGGAACACTGAAGCTTTCTTT,CASSKEGARNTEAFF